These 9 T cell receptor beta chains came from one sample sequenced in a study of tumor and adjacent non-tumor tissue in lung cancer. Three rounds of nested PCR, following a modified ARM-PCR protocol, produced the TCRbeta library. One entry per CDR3 protein, called by TCRdb with MiXCR from the multiplex PCR reads. The table has under 95,000 distinct CDR3 sequences, about 70% seen once. RNA was extracted from bulk tissue without any cell sorting. What was sequenced was lung tumor tissue. The source is a man aged 60-69 years with non-small cell lung cancer.

This chain uses TRBV20-1 with TRBJ2-1; tentative D call: TRBD2 (7 bases). In germline, CDR1 is DFQATT, CDR2 SNEGSKA (reference sequence). The CDR3 is 14 residues long. V dropped 5 bases and J dropped 4 bases, with 15 bases sitting between them. The CDR3 bases are TGCAGTGCTCCAGGGGAGGGCCCTTACAATGAGCAGTTCTTC. Translated, it gives CSAPGEGPYNEQFF.

This clonotype was picked up many times. This chain uses TRBV4-2 with TRBJ1-2; D perhaps matches TRBD1 (6 bases). V was clipped by 3 bases and J by 4 bases, with 21 bases between them. Germline V CDR1 and CDR2: LGHNA, YNFKEQ. The CDR3 extends over 17 amino acids. CDR3 bases: TGTGCCAGCAGCCAGGGACTAAATGCGGGGGGCCGCTATGGCTACACCTTC. Translating it yields CASSQGLNAGGRYGYTF.

About this clonotype: One end of the junction is discordant with germline, which a read error may explain. The CDR3 here is CSAHAPTGDYNDQFF. The CDR3 region has the DNA TGCAGTGCTCACGCTCCCACAGGGGATTACAATGACCAGTTCTTC. The V call is TRBV20-1, the J call TRBJ2-1, with 7 bases identical to TRBD1. The length of the CDR3 is 15 residues. Germline V gene data show CDR1 as DFQATT and CDR2 as SNEGSKA (reference sequence).

As concerns this clonotype: No conserved phenylalanine or tryptophan is present at the end of the CDR3, so a read error is the likely explanation. The V gene is TRBV7-9, the J gene TRBJ2-3, with D uncertain. The V and J ends lost 7 bases and 0 bases respectively, with 17 bases between them. Germline CDR1 and CDR2: SEHNR and FQNEAQ (reference sequence). The CDR3 runs 16 residues. CDR3 nucleotide sequence: TGTGCCAGCAACTCACGACCAGATATAAGCACAGATACGCAGTATTAT. This encodes CASNSRPDISTDTQYY.

The sample holds one count of this clonotype. One end of the junction fails to match germline, which may point to a read error. The V call is TRBV6-5, the J call TRBJ1-5; D unresolved. Germline CDR1 reads MNHEY; CDR2 reads SVGAGI. The CDR3 sequence is 14 residues long. CDR3 amino acids: CASSFSGSNQTQHF. In nucleotides, the CDR3 is TGTGCCAGCAGTTTCTCGGGGTCCAATCAGACCCAGCATTTT.

Regarding this clonotype: This CDR3 fails to terminate in the conserved phenylalanine or tryptophan, so it likely reflects a read error. The chain uses TRBV14 and TRBJ1-2; TRBD1 is a possible D gene (5 bases). Trimming shortened V by 0 bases and J by 7 bases, and 9 bases separated the two germline ends. Germline values: CDR1 SGHDN, CDR2 FVKESK. The CDR3 loop spans 13 amino acids. CDR3 residues: CASSQDIRGGYTI. CDR3 in DNA: TGTGCCAGCAGCCAAGATATTAGGGGTGGCTACACCATC.

To note about this clonotype: Given the absence of the conserved phenylalanine or tryptophan at the CDR3 end, a read error is likely. V gene TRBV4-2 combines with J gene TRBJ2-2; possibly TRBD2 for D (5 bases). The CDR3 sequence is 16 residues long. Germline values: CDR1 LGHNA, CDR2 YNFKEQ. V lost 4 bases and J lost 1, with 13 bases in between. CDR3 sequence reads: CASSRYSSENTGELFV. DNA of the CDR3: TGTGCCAGCAGCCGCTACAGTAGCGAGAACACCGGGGAGCTGTTTGTT.

On this clonotype: At one end the junction does not follow the germline gene, possibly because of a read error. CDR3 DNA: TGTGCCAGCAACCAAGGGCCGGGGGGAGAGTACAATGAGCAGTTCTTC. It translates to CASNQGPGGEYNEQFF. V and J are TRBV4-2 and TRBJ2-1; 7 nucleotides agree with TRBD2. CDR1 LGHNA and CDR2 YNFKEQ come from the germline V gene. The CDR3 length is 16 residues.

A word on this clonotype: This clone may be a read error of a much larger clone one base away. The gene calls are TRBV20-1 and TRBJ2-1; D is perhaps TRBD1 or TRBD2 (6 bases each). Germline CDR1 and CDR2: DFQATT and SNEGSKA (reference sequence). The CDR3 is made up of 12 amino acids. The CDR3 region has the DNA TGCAATGCTAGCGATGGGGGCCGGGGGCAGTTCTTC. Its translation: CNASDGGRGQFF.